This TCR beta chain was recovered during a study of blood T cell repertoires in COVID-19. As for the study in general: There were acute and convalescent COVID-19 samples, and they came from the United States, Italy and Spain. PBMCs, B-cell-depleted T cells, or T cells provided the cDNA or gDNA that made up the material.

Produced via immunoSEQ multiplex PCR; TCRdb's table is partial and in-frame only. Here the sample spans 150,000 to 200,000 clones, around 84% being singletons. During active infection, Seattle patients enrolled and were then monitored through disease. This CDR3 is built from 15 residues. V was cut by 4 bases and J by 8 bases, with 18 bases left in between. Germline V gives CDR1 SGHAT, CDR2 FQNNGV. Sequences were obtained from peripheral blood. The V and J genes are TRBV11-2 and TRBJ1-3; D is undetermined. The sequence was collected from a woman in her 70s with COVID-19, enrolled during active disease. The CDR3 loop reads CASSSLGLRVDTIYF. CDR3 sequence (DNA): TGTGCCAGCAGCTCACTGGGCCTTCGAGTCGACACCATATATTTT. Full variable domain (missing parts from reference TRBV11-2 and TRBJ1-3): EAGVAQSPRYKIIEKRQSVAFWCNPISGHATLYWYQQILGQGPKLLIQFQNNGVVDDSQLPKDRFSAERLKGVDSTLKIQPAKLEDSAVYLCASSSLGLRVDTIYFGEGSWLTVV.